The 16 T cell receptor beta chains in this list originate from one sample, sequenced in a study of T-cell reconstitution after alpha-beta-depleted transplantation in children. Unique molecular identifiers were incorporated when the TCRbeta library was constructed. TCRdb used MiXCR to reprocess the PCR reads, holding one entry per CDR3 protein. Here the sample spans over 550,000 distinct CDR3 sequences, under 12% being singletons. Material: PBMCs from the stem cell graft donor, obtained from the stem cell graft. All receptors derive from a human donor who donated a stem cell graft to a child with acute myeloid leukemia.

This CDR3 reads CASSYRAPGDTQYF. CDR3 DNA: TGTGCCAGCAGCTACCGGGCCCCCGGAGATACGCAGTATTTT. The chain joins TRBV7-2 to TRBJ2-3; D ambiguous. CDR1 and CDR2 from the germline V gene are SGHTA and FQGNSA. V lost 4 bases and J 5 bases, leaving 13 bases between the germline ends. This CDR3 has 14 residues.

The chain links TRBV10-2 to TRBJ2-7; D is unclear. The V gene lost 8 bases and the J gene lost 3 bases, with 11 bases spanning the gap. This CDR3 has 12 amino acids. Looked up from germline, CDR1 is WSHSY and CDR2 is SAAADI. The CDR3 DNA reads as TGCGCCAGCCAAGCCTCCCTCTACGAGCAGTACTTC. It encodes CASQASLYEQYF.

V usage is TRBV7-3 and J usage is TRBJ2-5; TRBD2 matches at 7 bases. CDR1 SGHTA and CDR2 FQGTGA come from the germline V gene. CDR3 size: 15 residues. Trimming took 5 bases from V and 5 from J; bases not matched to a gene: 11. CDR3 protein: CASSRLAGERETQYF. Here the CDR3 DNA reads TGTGCCAGCAGCAGGTTGGCGGGAGAACGGGAGACCCAGTACTTC.

The V gene is TRBV20-1, the J gene TRBJ1-6, with D possibly matching TRBD1 (6 bases). Germline V lookup: CDR1 DFQATT, CDR2 SNEGSKA (reference sequence). Trimming removed 0 bases from V and 9 bases from J, with 15 bases in between. The CDR3 has 15 amino acids. CDR3 sequence: CSARDLRGSGSPLHF. CDR3 sequence (DNA): TGCAGTGCTAGAGATCTCAGGGGTTCGGGTTCACCCCTCCACTTT.

The chain employs TRBV20-1 and TRBJ1-5; tentatively, D is TRBD1 (6 bases). Germline values: CDR1 DFQATT, CDR2 SNEGSKA (reference sequence). Trimming removed 6 bases at V and 0 bases at J, with 24 bases between. This CDR3 is built from 18 residues. The CDR3 region has the DNA TGCAGTGCAACCGTAGGCAGGGGAAACCTACTTAGCAATCAGCCCCAGCATTTT. Residues: CSATVGRGNLLSNQPQHF.

The V gene is TRBV3-1, the J gene TRBJ2-7; 9 bases agree with TRBD2. The CDR3 is 18 residues long. V lost 7 bases and J lost 4; bases outside the gene matches: 20. CDR1 and CDR2 (germline): LGHDT, YNNKEL (reference sequence). CDR3 in DNA: TGTGCCAGCATCCCCCGACTAGCGGATACCCCGGAGCGGTACGAGCAGTACTTC. It yields the protein CASIPRLADTPERYEQYF.

The J gene is TRBJ2-7, the V gene TRBV4-3; tentatively, D is TRBD1 or TRBD2 (5 bases each). V shed 4 bases and J shed 3 bases, with 16 bases lying between them. The germline V gene encodes CDR1 LGHNA and CDR2 YSLEER. This CDR3 spans 15 amino acids. CDR3 sequence: CASSLNTRGFYEQYF. In DNA, the CDR3 is TGCGCCAGCAGCCTCAACACCCGGGGCTTCTACGAGCAGTACTTC.

This clonotype was counted a few times. The chain recombines TRBV20-1 with TRBJ2-1; 10 bases match TRBD2. This CDR3 comprises 14 residues. V lost 5 bases, J lost 4 bases, and 5 bases stayed unmatched. CDR1 is DFQATT, CDR2 SNEGSKA, per germline (reference sequence). In nucleotides, the CDR3 is TGCAGTGCTTCGCTAGCGGGAGAGTACAATGAGCAGTTCTTC. Its protein product is CSASLAGEYNEQFF.

This clonotype was counted between two and nine times. The CDR3 DNA reads TGTGCCAGGCGGTCGCGGACGAACACCGGGGAGCTGTTTTTT. Encoded protein: CARRSRTNTGELFF. The genes are TRBV7-2 and TRBJ2-2, with unresolved D. Per the germline V gene, CDR1 is SGHTA and CDR2 is FQGNSA. The CDR3 covers 14 residues. The V end was cut by 9 bases, the J end by 0 bases, with 11 bases between.

The V call is TRBV9, the J call TRBJ2-5, with a possible D match to TRBD2 (6 bases). The V and J ends lost 6 bases and 1 base respectively, with 16 bases between them. Germline assignment: CDR1 SGDLS and CDR2 YYNGEE. The CDR3 totals 15 residues. The CDR3 region has the DNA TGTGCCAGCACCGGGGGAAACGGGCCCCAAGAGACCCAGTACTTC. Its translation is CASTGGNGPQETQYF.

This clonotype was seen many times. This chain joins TRBV20-1 and TRBJ2-7; 10 bases map to TRBD1. The junction had 12 bases not matched to a gene; V was cut back by 3 bases and J by 7 bases. This CDR3 spans 15 amino acids. Germline V gene lookup returns CDR1 DFQATT and CDR2 SNEGSKA (reference sequence). For the CDR3, the DNA is TGCAGTGCTAGGGTTCACCGACAGGGGGCAGAAGAGCAGTACTTC. This translates into CSARVHRQGAEEQYF.

V and J are TRBV15 and TRBJ2-3; the match to TRBD1 covers 10 bases. CDR1 and CDR2 (germline): LNHNV, YYDKDF (reference sequence). The CDR3 runs 18 residues. Trimming cost V 1 base and J 2 bases; bases outside gene matches: 9. The CDR3: CATSRADRGRYYTDTQYF. CDR3 bases: TGTGCCACCAGCAGAGCTGACAGGGGGCGTTATTACACAGATACGCAGTATTTT.

Only a few counts were recorded for this clonotype. The chain couples TRBV4-3 to TRBJ2-2; 9 positions match TRBD2. Germline lookup yields CDR1 LGHNA and CDR2 YSLEER. The ends lost 3 bases at V and 7 bases at J; junction bases unmatched: 6. This CDR3 comprises 15 residues. CDR3 nucleotides: TGCGCCAGCAGCCAGGGTTTAGCGGGAGTCGGGGAGCTGTTTTTT. Its protein product is CASSQGLAGVGELFF.

This CDR3 reads CASSSRDEQFF. The CDR3 DNA is TGTGCCAGCAGTTCTAGGGATGAGCAGTTCTTC. This chain joins TRBV28 and TRBJ2-1; no clear D. V was pared by 4 bases and J by 8 bases, with 6 bases between. Germline CDR1 is MDHEN and CDR2 is SYDVKM. This CDR3 comprises 11 residues.

This clonotype was seen ten or more times. An end of the junction differs from the germline gene, which may be a read error. J is TRBJ2-3 and V is TRBV5-1; D is unclear. The germline V gene has CDR1 SGHRS and CDR2 YFSETQ. CDR3 size: 11 residues. The CDR3 region has the DNA TGTGCCAGCTCCCTCGTAGATACGCAGTATTTT. Translated: CASSLVDTQYF.

A few counts support this clonotype. This rearrangement joins TRBV30 to TRBJ2-1; D possibly matches TRBD1 or TRBD2 (5 bases each). Per the germline V gene, CDR1 is GTSNPN and CDR2 is SVGIG (reference sequence). This CDR3 has 13 residues. V lost 4 bases to trimming and J lost 4 bases, with 11 bases between them. CDR3 region: CAWTWDLYNEQFF. CDR3 sequence (DNA): TGTGCCTGGACTTGGGACCTTTACAATGAGCAGTTCTTC.